This TCR beta chain originates from a study of T cell responses to AZD1222 COVID-19 vaccine. Overall study context: Pooling covered second doses at about 4 or about 12 weeks.

The CDR3 runs to 15 residues. V lost 2 bases and J 2 bases, leaving 11 bases between the germline ends. Germline V lookup: CDR1 SGHRS, CDR2 YFSETQ. A note on this clone: No antigen is known for it.

Regarding the study as a whole: Clonal diversity was possibly underestimated, and the donors were mostly white British, with more females.

TCRdb's copy holds only in-frame clones and misses some; the assay was immunoSEQ multiplex PCR. The sample lists around 250,000 clones; just over 90% were seen once. The chain joins TRBV5-1 to TRBJ1-3; perhaps TRBD1 as D (6 bases). The specimen comprised peripheral blood, sampled on day 0 of AZD1222 vaccination. The clonotype originates from an adult in good health. CDR3 protein: CASSFLQGPGNTIYF. The CDR3 bases are TGCGCCAGCAGCTTCCTACAGGGTCCTGGAAACACCATATATTTT.